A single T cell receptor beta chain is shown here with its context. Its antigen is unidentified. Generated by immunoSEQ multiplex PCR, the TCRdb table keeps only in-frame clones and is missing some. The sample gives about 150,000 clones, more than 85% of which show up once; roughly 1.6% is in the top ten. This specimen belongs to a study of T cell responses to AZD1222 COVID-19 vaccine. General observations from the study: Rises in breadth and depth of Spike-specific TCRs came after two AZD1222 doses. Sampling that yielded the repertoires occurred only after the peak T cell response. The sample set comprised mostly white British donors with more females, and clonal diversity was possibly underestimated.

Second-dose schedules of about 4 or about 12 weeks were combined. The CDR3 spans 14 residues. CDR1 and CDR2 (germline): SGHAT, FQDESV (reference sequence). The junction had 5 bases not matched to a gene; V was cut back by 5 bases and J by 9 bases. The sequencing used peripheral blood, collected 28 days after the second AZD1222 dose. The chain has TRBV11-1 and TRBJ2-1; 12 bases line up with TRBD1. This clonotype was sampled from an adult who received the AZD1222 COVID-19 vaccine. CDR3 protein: CASSPGQGASEQFF. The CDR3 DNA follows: TGTGCCAGCAGCCCGGGACAGGGGGCCAGTGAGCAGTTCTTC.